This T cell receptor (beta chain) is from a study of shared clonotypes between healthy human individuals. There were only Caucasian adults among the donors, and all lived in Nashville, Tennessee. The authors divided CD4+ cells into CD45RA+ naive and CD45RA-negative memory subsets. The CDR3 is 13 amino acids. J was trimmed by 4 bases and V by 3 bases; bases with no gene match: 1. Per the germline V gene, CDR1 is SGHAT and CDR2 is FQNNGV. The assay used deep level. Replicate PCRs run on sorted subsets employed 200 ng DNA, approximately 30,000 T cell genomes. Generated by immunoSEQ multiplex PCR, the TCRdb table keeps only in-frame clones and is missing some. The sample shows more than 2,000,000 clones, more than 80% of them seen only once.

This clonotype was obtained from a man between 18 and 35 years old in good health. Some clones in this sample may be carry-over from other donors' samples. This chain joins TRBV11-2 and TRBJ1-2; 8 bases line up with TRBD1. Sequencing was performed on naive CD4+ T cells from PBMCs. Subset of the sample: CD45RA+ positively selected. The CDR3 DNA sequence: TGTGCCAGCAGCTTCGACAGGGGCTATGGCTACACCTTC. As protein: CASSFDRGYGYTF.